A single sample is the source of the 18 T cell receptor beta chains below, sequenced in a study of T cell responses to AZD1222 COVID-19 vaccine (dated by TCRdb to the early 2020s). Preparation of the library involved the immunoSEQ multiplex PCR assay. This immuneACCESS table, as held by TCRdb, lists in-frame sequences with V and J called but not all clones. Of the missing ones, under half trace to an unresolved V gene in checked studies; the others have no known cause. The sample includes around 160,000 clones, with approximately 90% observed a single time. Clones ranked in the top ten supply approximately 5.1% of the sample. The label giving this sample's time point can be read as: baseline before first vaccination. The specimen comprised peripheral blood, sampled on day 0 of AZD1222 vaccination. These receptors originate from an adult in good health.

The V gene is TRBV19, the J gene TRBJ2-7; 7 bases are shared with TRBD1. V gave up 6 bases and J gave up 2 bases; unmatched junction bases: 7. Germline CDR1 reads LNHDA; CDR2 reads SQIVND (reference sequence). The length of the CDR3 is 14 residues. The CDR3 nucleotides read TGTGCCAGTAGCGACAGGGCCCAGCCCTACGAGCAGTACTTC. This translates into CASSDRAQPYEQYF.

This CDR3 is CASSQEMGKGSVETQYF. The CDR3 DNA sequence: TGCGCCAGCAGCCAAGAAATGGGGAAAGGGTCGGTCGAGACCCAGTACTTC. The chain carries TRBV4-3 and TRBJ2-5; D gene ambiguous. Germline V gene sequence: CDR1 LGHNA, CDR2 YSLEER. Trimming left V 0 bases short and J 5 bases short, with 19 bases between. The CDR3 length is 17 residues.

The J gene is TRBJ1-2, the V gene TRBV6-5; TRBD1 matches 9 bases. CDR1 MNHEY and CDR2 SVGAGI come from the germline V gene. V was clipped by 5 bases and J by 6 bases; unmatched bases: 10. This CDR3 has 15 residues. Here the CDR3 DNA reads TGTGCCAGCAGTCAGGGACAGGGTTTAATCAATGGCTACACCTTC. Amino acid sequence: CASSQGQGLINGYTF.

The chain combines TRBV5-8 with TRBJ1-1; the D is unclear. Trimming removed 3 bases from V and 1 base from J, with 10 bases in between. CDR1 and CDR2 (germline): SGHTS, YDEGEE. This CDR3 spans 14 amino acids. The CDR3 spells CASSSRLTNTEAFF. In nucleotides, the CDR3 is TGTGCCAGCAGCTCGAGACTGACGAACACTGAAGCTTTCTTT. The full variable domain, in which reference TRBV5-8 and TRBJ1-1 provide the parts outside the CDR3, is EAGVTQSPTHLIKTRGQQATLRCSPISGHTSVYWYQQALGLGLQFLLWYDEGEERNRGNFPPRFSGRQFPNYSSELNVNALELEDSALYLCASSSRLTNTEAFFGQGTRLTVV.

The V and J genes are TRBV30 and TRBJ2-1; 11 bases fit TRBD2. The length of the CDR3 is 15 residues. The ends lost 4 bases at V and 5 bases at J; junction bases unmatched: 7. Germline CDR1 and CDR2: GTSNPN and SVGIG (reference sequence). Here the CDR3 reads CAWNQGLAENNEQFF. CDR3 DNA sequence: TGTGCCTGGAACCAGGGACTAGCGGAGAACAATGAGCAGTTCTTC.

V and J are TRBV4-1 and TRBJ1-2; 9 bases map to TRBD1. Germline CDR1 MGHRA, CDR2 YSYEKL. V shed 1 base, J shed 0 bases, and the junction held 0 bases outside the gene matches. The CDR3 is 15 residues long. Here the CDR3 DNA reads TGCGCCAGCAGCCAAGGACAGGGGGCTAACTATGGCTACACCTTC. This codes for CASSQGQGANYGYTF.

The CDR3 DNA reads as TGTGCCAGCGGCTCCGGGTCCTCTGGAAACACCATATATTTT. It specifies CASGSGSSGNTIYF. The chain employs TRBV11-2 and TRBJ1-3; D not resolved. This CDR3 contains 14 residues. In germline, CDR1 is SGHAT, CDR2 FQNNGV. Trimming took off 8 bases at V and 0 bases at J, with 11 bases between the two ends.

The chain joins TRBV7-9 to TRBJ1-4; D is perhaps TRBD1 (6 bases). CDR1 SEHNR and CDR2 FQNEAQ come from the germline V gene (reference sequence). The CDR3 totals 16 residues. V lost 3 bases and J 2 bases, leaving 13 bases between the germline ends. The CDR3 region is CASSLAGQTTNEKLFF. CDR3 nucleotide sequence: TGTGCCAGCAGCTTGGCCGGACAGACGACTAATGAAAAACTGTTTTTT.

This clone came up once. CDR3 in amino acids: CASSKQGQGWETQYF. The CDR3 nucleotides read TGTGCCAGTAGTAAGCAGGGACAGGGGTGGGAGACCCAGTACTTC. The V and J genes are TRBV19 and TRBJ2-5, with 10 bases that match TRBD1. V gave up 4 bases and J gave up 5 bases; unmatched junction bases: 7. The CDR3 runs to 15 residues. Germline V gene data show CDR1 as LNHDA and CDR2 as SQIVND (reference sequence).

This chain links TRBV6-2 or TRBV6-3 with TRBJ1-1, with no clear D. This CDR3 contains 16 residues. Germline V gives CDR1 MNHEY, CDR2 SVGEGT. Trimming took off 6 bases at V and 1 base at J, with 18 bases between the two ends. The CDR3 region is CASSPEIGKGNTEAFF. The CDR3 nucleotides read TGTGCCAGCAGCCCCGAAATCGGTAAGGGGAACACTGAAGCTTTCTTT.

CDR3 nucleotide sequence: TGTGCCAGCAGCGTGAGGGGGGAGCAAGAGACCCAGTACTTC. As protein: CASSVRGEQETQYF. This chain uses TRBV5-5 with TRBJ2-5; D is possibly TRBD1 or TRBD2 (6 bases each). CDR1 is SGHKS and CDR2 is YYEKEE in the germline V gene (reference sequence). Trimming removed 4 bases from V and 2 bases from J, with 12 bases in between. The CDR3 spans 14 residues.

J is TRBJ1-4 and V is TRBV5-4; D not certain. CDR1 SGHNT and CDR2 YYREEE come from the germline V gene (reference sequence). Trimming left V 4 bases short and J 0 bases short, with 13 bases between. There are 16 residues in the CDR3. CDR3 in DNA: TGTGCCAGCAGCCCGAGAACCGGGACAACTAATGAAAAACTGTTTTTT. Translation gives CASSPRTGTTNEKLFF.

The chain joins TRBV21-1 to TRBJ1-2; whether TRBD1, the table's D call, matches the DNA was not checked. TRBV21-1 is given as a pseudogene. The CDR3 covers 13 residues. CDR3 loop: CASSKETGGGYTF. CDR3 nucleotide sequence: TGTGCCAGCAGCAAAGAAACAGGGGGTGGCTACACCTTC.

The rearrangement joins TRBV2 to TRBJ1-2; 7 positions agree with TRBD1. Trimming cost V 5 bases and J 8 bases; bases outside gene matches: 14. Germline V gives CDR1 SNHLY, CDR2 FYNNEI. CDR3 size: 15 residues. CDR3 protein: CASSLNRGSFRGYTF. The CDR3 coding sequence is TGTGCCAGCAGTTTGAACAGGGGATCTTTTCGGGGCTACACCTTC. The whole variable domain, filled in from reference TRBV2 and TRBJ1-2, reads EPEVTQTPSHQVTQMGQEVILRCVPISNHLYFYWYRQILGQKVEFLVSFYNNEISEKSEIFDDQFSVERPDGSNFTLKIRSTKLEDSAMYFCASSLNRGSFRGYTFGSGTRLTVV.

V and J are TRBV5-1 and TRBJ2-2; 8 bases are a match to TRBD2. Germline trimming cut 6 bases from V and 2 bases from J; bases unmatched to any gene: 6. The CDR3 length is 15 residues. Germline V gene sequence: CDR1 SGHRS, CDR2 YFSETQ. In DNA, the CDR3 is TGCGCCAGCACCCCAGCGGGAGTTAACACCGGGGAGCTGTTTTTT. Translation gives CASTPAGVNTGELFF.

CDR3 amino acids: CASIRGRTDTQYF. The CDR3 nucleotides read TGCGCCAGCATTAGGGGGCGCACAGATACGCAGTATTTT. The chain employs TRBV10-1 and TRBJ2-3, with 7 positions matching TRBD1. This CDR3 is built from 13 residues. V lost 7 bases and J lost 1; bases outside the gene matches: 2. CDR1 is WNHNN and CDR2 is SYGVQD in the germline V gene (reference sequence).

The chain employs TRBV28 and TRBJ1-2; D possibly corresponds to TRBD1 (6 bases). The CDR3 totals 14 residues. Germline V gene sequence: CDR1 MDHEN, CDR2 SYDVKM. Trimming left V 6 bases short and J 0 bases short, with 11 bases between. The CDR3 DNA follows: TGTGCCAGCAGGATGACAGGAGCTAACTATGGCTACACCTTC. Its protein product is CASRMTGANYGYTF.

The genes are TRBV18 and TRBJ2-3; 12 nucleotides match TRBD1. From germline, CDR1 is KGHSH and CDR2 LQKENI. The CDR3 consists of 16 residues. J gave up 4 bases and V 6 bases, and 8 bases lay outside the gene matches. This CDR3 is CASSPPGTGGADTQYF. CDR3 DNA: TGTGCCAGCTCCCCCCCCGGGACAGGGGGCGCAGATACGCAGTATTTT. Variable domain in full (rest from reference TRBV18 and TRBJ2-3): NAGVMQNPRHLVRRRGQEARLRCSPMKGHSHVYWYRQLPEEGLKFMVYLQKENIIDESGMPKERFSAEFPKEGPSILRIQQVVRGDSAAYFCASSPPGTGGADTQYFGPGTRLTVL.